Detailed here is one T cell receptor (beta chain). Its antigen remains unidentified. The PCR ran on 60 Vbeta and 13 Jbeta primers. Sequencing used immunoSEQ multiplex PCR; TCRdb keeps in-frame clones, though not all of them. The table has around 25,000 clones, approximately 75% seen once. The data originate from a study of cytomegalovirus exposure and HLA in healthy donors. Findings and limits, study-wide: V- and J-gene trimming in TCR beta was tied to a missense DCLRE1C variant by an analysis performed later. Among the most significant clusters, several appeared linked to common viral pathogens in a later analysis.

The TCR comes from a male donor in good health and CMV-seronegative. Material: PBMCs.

CDR3 in DNA: TGTGCCAGCAGCCCGATCCGGCGGGAGCTCCACGAGCAGTACTTC. Protein sequence: CASSPIRRELHEQYF. The rearrangement joins TRBV6-5 to TRBJ2-5; 7 bases agree with TRBD2. The DNA end favors TRBJ2-7, so the J call may be wrong. This CDR3 has 15 residues. CDR1 and CDR2 from the germline V gene are MNHEY and SVGAGI.